There are a few counts of the clone carrying this TCR beta chain. This sample was included in a study of blood T cells in healthy people across ages. The use of a sample-barcoded 5' primer and a J-beta primer mix characterized a second PCR of about 7 to 12 cycles. TCRdb re-called the 5' RACE reads through MiXCR, storing one row per CDR3 protein. Of 1.8 million or so distinct CDR3 sequences in the sample, about 39% were seen once. The J segment lost 8 bases and the V segment lost 2 bases, leaving 10 bases of the junction unmatched. The CDR3 extends over 15 amino acids. Material for sequencing was blood. This TCR was recovered from a human donor in good health. This chain joins TRBV12-3 or TRBV12-4 and TRBJ1-2, with 8 bases matching TRBD1. The CDR3 DNA follows: TGTGCCAGCAGTTTAACGGCCTCAGGGGGCGAGGGCTACACCTTC. Amino acids: CASSLTASGGEGYTF.